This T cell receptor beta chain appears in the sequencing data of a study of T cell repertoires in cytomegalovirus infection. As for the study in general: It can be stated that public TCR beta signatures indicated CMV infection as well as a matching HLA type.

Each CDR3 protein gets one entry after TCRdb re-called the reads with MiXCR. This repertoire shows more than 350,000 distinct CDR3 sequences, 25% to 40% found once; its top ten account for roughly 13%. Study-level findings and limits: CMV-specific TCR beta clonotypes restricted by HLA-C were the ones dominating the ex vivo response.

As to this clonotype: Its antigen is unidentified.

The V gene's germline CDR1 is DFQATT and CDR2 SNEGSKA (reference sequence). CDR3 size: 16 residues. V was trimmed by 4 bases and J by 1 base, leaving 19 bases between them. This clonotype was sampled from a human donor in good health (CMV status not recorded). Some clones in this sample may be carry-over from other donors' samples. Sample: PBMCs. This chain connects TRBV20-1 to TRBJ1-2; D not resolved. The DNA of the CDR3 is TGCAGTGCTATCAAGGGCCCATCTACGGTTAACTATGGCTACACCTTC. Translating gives CSAIKGPSTVNYGYTF.